This T cell receptor (beta chain) was obtained from a study of blood T cell repertoires in COVID-19. On the study more broadly: The United States, Italy and Spain were the sources of the acute and convalescent COVID-19 samples.

In the source study's methods: Amplification from reference gene primers served as the basis for estimated nucleated cell counts. Profiled with immunoSEQ multiplex PCR; TCRdb holds only in-frame clones, not every one. That table gives V, J and clone size, and the DNA gave D and trimming. The sample has more than 300,000 clones; around 91% are singletons. Trimming took 5 bases from V and 2 from J, leaving 14 bases between them. The CDR3 covers 15 residues. Germline V lookup: CDR1 KGHDR, CDR2 SFDVKD. This chain uses TRBV24-1 with TRBJ2-5; D is possibly TRBD2 (7 bases). This TCR was sampled from a woman between 18 and 29 years old who had recovered from COVID-19. Sequenced: peripheral blood. This CDR3 reads CATSVGGGPQETQYF. The CDR3 DNA follows: TGTGCCACCAGTGTAGGGGGAGGGCCTCAAGAGACCCAGTACTTC.